The entry below gives a single TCR beta chain sequence along with its context. What it binds is not known. With UMI labels, 5' RACE was used to prepare the TRB cDNA libraries. From its re-call of the 5' RACE reads, TCRdb lists each CDR3 protein once, without DNA. Reported are about 140,000 distinct CDR3 sequences; the ten largest clones contain 0.4% to 0.45%. Triplicates of some 300,000 cells were sorted from each CD8+ T cell subset. CD45RO-CCR7+CD27+CD95- defined naive CD8+ T cells. The entry originates in a study of CXCR3-negative and CXCR3-positive naive CD8 T cells. Study as a whole: TRB reads totalled about 140 million, about 1.5 +/- 0.3 million per library.

Study-level findings and limits: For CXCR3-positive naive cells, TRB CDR3s were more hydrophobic than those of CXCR3-negative naive cells. Both naive subsets showed comparably high diversity, and memory CD8+ cells showed much lower diversity.

Germline V gene sequence: CDR1 KGHSH, CDR2 LQKENI. This CDR3 comprises 16 residues. The sequence was collected from a human donor in good health. Some clones in this sample may be carry-over from other donors' samples. The chain carries TRBV18 and TRBJ2-1; without DNA, the TCRdb call of TRBD1 cannot be checked. Material: naive CXCR3+ CD8+ T cells from blood. Specified subset: CD45RO-CCR7+CD27+CD95- naive CD8+ T cells expressing CXCR3 (TNR3+). CDR3 in amino acids: CASSPDRLTSYNEQFF.